The 21 T cell receptor beta chains given below trace back to one sample, sequenced in a study of beta chain features in type 1 diabetes. Every bit of the isolated RNA underwent reverse transcription, so sequencing read expressed TCRB transcripts. Here immunoSEQ multiplex PCR was the method, and the copy in TCRdb shows in-frame clones only, minus some. The sample yields about 360,000 clones, 10% to 15% seen once. Sequenced: naive CD4+ T cells from blood. These receptors were obtained from a man aged 18 to 35 in good health.

This clone was seen only a few times. This rearrangement joins TRBV29-1 to TRBJ1-6, with 7 bases matching TRBD1. V shed 6 bases and J 6 bases; nucleotides not matched to a gene: 5. The CDR3 totals 13 residues. Per the germline V gene, CDR1 is SQVTM and CDR2 is ANQGSEA. This CDR3 reads CSVAGTVNSPLHF. The CDR3 DNA reads TGCAGCGTCGCCGGGACAGTTAATTCACCCCTCCACTTT.

This clone was seen more than once but under ten times. The chain couples TRBV28 to TRBJ1-1; 9 bases are shared with TRBD1. This CDR3 spans 16 amino acids. J gave up 3 bases and V 10 bases, and 15 bases lay outside the gene matches. Looked up from germline, CDR1 is MDHEN and CDR2 is SYDVKM. CDR3 sequence reads: CATLSPTGGSDTEAFF. Written as DNA, the CDR3 is TGTGCCACCCTTTCCCCCACAGGGGGCTCGGACACTGAAGCTTTCTTT.

This sequence joins TRBV7-2 and TRBJ1-1; D remains unclear. Germline CDR1 reads SGHTA; CDR2 reads FQGNSA. The CDR3 loop spans 13 amino acids. Trimming removed 1 base from V and 0 bases from J, with 3 bases in between. Here the CDR3 DNA reads TGTGCCAGCAGCTTAGACATGAACACTGAAGCTTTCTTT. This translates into CASSLDMNTEAFF.

Note on this clone: This specimen includes other DNA sequences encoding the same CDR3. The rearrangement uses TRBV29-1 and TRBJ1-1; D unresolved. Between the trimmed V and J ends, which lost 3 bases and 1 base, there was a span of 6 bases. The CDR3 sequence is 12 residues long. Germline CDR1 and CDR2: SQVTM and ANQGSEA. CDR3 protein: CSVDGQNTEAFF. For the CDR3, the DNA is TGCAGCGTTGACGGTCAGAACACTGAAGCTTTCTTT.

The J gene is TRBJ1-4, the V gene TRBV18; tentative D call: TRBD1 (6 bases). Germline V lookup: CDR1 KGHSH, CDR2 LQKENI. The CDR3 covers 16 residues. V lost 1 base to trimming and J lost 0 bases, with 9 bases between them. DNA for the CDR3: TGTGCCAGCTCACCACGAGCAGGGGCAACTAATGAAAAACTGTTTTTT. This codes for CASSPRAGATNEKLFF.

The table lists this clone with a few counts. V gene TRBV30 combines with J gene TRBJ2-2, with D possibly matching TRBD1 (6 bases). Per the germline V gene, CDR1 is GTSNPN and CDR2 is SVGIG (reference sequence). The ends were cut back, 2 bases at V and 7 bases at J, with 11 bases in the middle. The CDR3 runs to 13 residues. This CDR3 is CAWSQQGNGELFF. The CDR3 nucleotides are TGTGCCTGGAGTCAACAGGGAAACGGGGAGCTGTTTTTT.

Only a few counts were recorded for this clone. This rearrangement joins TRBV30 to TRBJ1-2; D remains ambiguous. The CDR3 extends over 15 amino acids. Germline V gene data show CDR1 as GTSNPN and CDR2 as SVGIG (reference sequence). V dropped 0 bases and J dropped 8 bases, with 19 bases sitting between them. CDR3 sequence: CAWSVQLGNRGGYTF. The CDR3 bases are TGTGCCTGGAGTGTACAATTGGGGAACCGAGGGGGCTACACCTTC.

Notes on this clone: One end of the junction does not line up with germline, which may come from a read error. The chain uses TRBV7-7 and TRBJ2-5, with 7 bases identical to TRBD1. This CDR3 contains 20 residues. CDR1 SSHAT and CDR2 FNYEAQ come from the germline V gene (reference sequence). As DNA, the CDR3 is TGTGCTAGCAGCAAGGGGGCTGGAGCAGCAGGGGTGGCTTCACAAGAGACCCAGTACTTC. Amino acid sequence: CASSKGAGAAGVASQETQYF.

A few counts support this clone. The chain employs TRBV28 and TRBJ2-1; D gene ambiguous. Trimming took 3 bases from V and 8 from J, leaving 8 bases between them. The CDR3 length is 12 residues. Germline V gene sequence: CDR1 MDHEN, CDR2 SYDVKM. CDR3: CASSLFQDEQFF. The DNA for the CDR3 is TGTGCCAGCAGTTTGTTTCAGGATGAGCAGTTCTTC.

The J gene is TRBJ2-3, the V gene TRBV7-9; 7 bases line up with TRBD2. This CDR3 has 15 amino acids. In germline, CDR1 is SEHNR, CDR2 FQNEAQ (reference sequence). V shed 4 bases and J 0 bases; nucleotides not matched to a gene: 4. In DNA form, the CDR3 reads TGTGCCAGCAGCTCTAGCGGAACGAGCACAGATACGCAGTATTTT. It codes for CASSSSGTSTDTQYF.

The V gene is TRBV30, the J gene TRBJ2-7, with 9 nucleotides matching TRBD1. The CDR3 runs 14 residues. Trimming at V came to 4 bases and at J to 3 bases, leaving 7 bases not matched to a gene. Germline CDR1 and CDR2: GTSNPN and SVGIG (reference sequence). This CDR3 reads CAWTRDRDLYEQYF. In DNA, the CDR3 is TGTGCCTGGACCCGGGACAGGGACCTCTACGAGCAGTACTTC.

This clone has more than one count but fewer than ten. CDR3 region: CASSPDRVGTDTQYF. In DNA form, the CDR3 reads TGTGCCAGCAGCCCTGACAGGGTGGGCACAGATACGCAGTATTTT. This chain links TRBV7-9 with TRBJ2-3; 7 bases align to TRBD1. Germline V gives CDR1 SEHNR, CDR2 FQNEAQ (reference sequence). The CDR3 sequence is 15 residues long. V was pared by 5 bases and J by 1 base, with 6 bases of the junction left unmatched.

CDR3 region: CASSTGSGTQYF. CDR3 sequence (DNA): TGTGCCAGCAGCACAGGGTCGGGGACCCAGTACTTC. The rearrangement uses TRBV7-2 and TRBJ2-5; a weak D match, TRBD1 (6 bases). Germline V gene sequence: CDR1 SGHTA, CDR2 FQGNSA. The CDR3 covers 12 residues. V was cut by 5 bases and J by 7 bases, with 11 bases left in between.

V usage is TRBV14 and J usage is TRBJ2-7; TRBD1 aligns across 7 bases. V gave up 1 base and J gave up 7 bases; unmatched junction bases: 13. In germline, CDR1 is SGHDN, CDR2 FVKESK. CDR3 length: 16 residues. CDR3 in amino acids: CASSQVGTVLLGEQYF. The CDR3 nucleotides are TGTGCCAGCAGCCAAGTAGGGACAGTCCTGTTAGGGGAGCAGTACTTC.

Worth noting for this clone: The sample has other DNA sequences that encode this CDR3 too. The chain links TRBV9 to TRBJ2-2; maybe TRBD2 (6 bases). Germline CDR1 is SGDLS and CDR2 is YYNGEE. This CDR3 comprises 15 residues. Deletions cut 0 bases from V and 2 bases from J, with 8 bases between. CDR3 nucleotide sequence: TGTGCCAGCAGCGTAGCGGGACTTAACACCGGGGAGCTGTTTTTT. Residues: CASSVAGLNTGELFF.

The rearrangement uses TRBV5-1 and TRBJ1-1; D unresolved. The CDR3 is 14 residues long. Per the germline V gene, CDR1 is SGHRS and CDR2 is YFSETQ. V was pared by 0 bases and J by 5 bases, with 11 bases between. For the CDR3, the DNA is TGCGCCAGCAGCTTGGAAGGAGGTCGGACTGAAGCTTTCTTT. It is translated as CASSLEGGRTEAFF. The whole variable domain, filled in from reference TRBV5-1 and TRBJ1-1, reads KAGVTQTPRYLIKTRGQQVTLSCSPISGHRSVSWYQQTPGQGLQFLFEYFSETQRNKGNFPGRFSGRQFSNSRSEMNVSTLELGDSALYLCASSLEGGRTEAFFGQGTRLTVV.

This clone was observed a handful of times. This chain uses TRBV29-1 with TRBJ2-2; 7 bases are a match to TRBD1. Germline trimming cut 5 bases from V and 1 base from J; bases unmatched to any gene: 1. Germline V gene data show CDR1 as SQVTM and CDR2 as ANQGSEA. The CDR3 runs 13 residues. In DNA, the CDR3 is TGCAGCGTTAGACAGGGGAACACCGGGGAGCTGTTTTTT. It specifies CSVRQGNTGELFF.

V gene TRBV9 combines with J gene TRBJ1-2, with 7 nucleotides matching TRBD1. J was trimmed by 2 bases and V by 0 bases; bases with no gene match: 4. Germline CDR1 and CDR2: SGDLS and YYNGEE. The CDR3 spans 15 residues. The CDR3 protein is CASSVATGENYGYTF. CDR3 bases: TGTGCCAGCAGCGTAGCAACAGGGGAGAACTATGGCTACACCTTC.

This clone was seen a few times. The V and J genes are TRBV19 and TRBJ2-7; 10 bases are shared with TRBD1. V was clipped by 5 bases and J by 3 bases; unmatched bases: 4. CDR1 is LNHDA and CDR2 is SQIVND in the germline V gene (reference sequence). This CDR3 has 14 amino acids. The CDR3 loop is CASSGGQGVYEQYF. As DNA, the CDR3 is TGTGCCAGTAGTGGAGGACAGGGGGTCTACGAGCAGTACTTC.

The V call is TRBV30, the J call TRBJ1-6; 10 positions agree with TRBD1. Germline CDR1 is GTSNPN and CDR2 is SVGIG (reference sequence). Trimming removed 5 bases from V and 9 bases from J; junction bases left unmatched: 1. This CDR3 comprises 12 residues. The CDR3 DNA reads TGTGCCTGGGGGACAGGGGCTTCACCCCTCCACTTT. This sequence encodes CAWGTGASPLHF. The full variable domain, with the rest looked up from reference TRBV30 and TRBJ1-6, is SQTIHQWPATLVQPVGSPLSLECTVEGTSNPNLYWYRQAAGRGLQLLFYSVGIGQISSEVPQNLSASRPQDRQFILSSKKLLLSDSGFYLCAWGTGASPLHFGNGTRLTVT.

Notes on this clone: Other nucleotide sequences in the sample specify the same CDR3. This CDR3 reads CASSPRTGNYEQYF. The CDR3 nucleotides read TGTGCCAGCAGTCCGAGGACAGGGAACTACGAGCAGTACTTC. The V and J genes are TRBV28 and TRBJ2-7, with 8 bases identical to TRBD1. Germline trimming cut 5 bases from V and 3 bases from J; bases unmatched to any gene: 6. Germline loops: CDR1 MDHEN, CDR2 SYDVKM. The CDR3 consists of 14 residues.